These 30 T cell receptor beta chains share one sample of origin, sequenced in a study of siplizumab effects on memory and regulatory T cells. The repertoire was sequenced with immunoSEQ multiplex PCR; TCRdb's copy has only in-frame clones and lacks some. The data show under 150,000 clones, about 95% seen once. Sequences were obtained from non-Treg CD4+ T cells sorted from blood. These receptors were obtained from a human donor in good health.

The chain couples TRBV18 to TRBJ2-2; 10 bases are shared with TRBD1. The germline V gene has CDR1 KGHSH and CDR2 LQKENI. This CDR3 contains 16 residues. The V and J ends lost 7 bases and 6 bases, in that order; junction bases with no gene match: 11. CDR3 DNA: TGTGCCAGCTTCAGCCCGGGACAGGGGTTAGCCGGGGAGCTGTTTTTT. It codes for CASFSPGQGLAGELFF. Full variable domain (remainder filled in from reference TRBV18 and TRBJ2-2): NAGVMQNPRHLVRRRGQEARLRCSPMKGHSHVYWYRQLPEEGLKFMVYLQKENIIDESGMPKERFSAEFPKEGPSILRIQQVVRGDSAAYFCASFSPGQGLAGELFFGEGSRLTVL.

Here the CDR3 reads CASSFDRGGGYTF. CDR3 coding DNA: TGTGCCAGCAGTTTTGACAGGGGAGGTGGCTACACCTTC. The gene calls are TRBV27 and TRBJ1-2; 8 bases line up with TRBD1. This CDR3 has 13 amino acids. Germline loops: CDR1 MNHEY, CDR2 SMNVEV (reference sequence). Trimming took 3 bases from V and 7 from J; bases not matched to a gene: 4.

The CDR3 region is CASSLGYPKNIQYF. CDR3 bases: TGTGCCAGCAGTTTAGGGTATCCTAAAAACATTCAGTACTTC. The chain combines TRBV28 with TRBJ2-4; D is undetermined. CDR3 length equals 14 residues. With 2 bases removed from V and 4 bases from J, the gap between germline ends came to 9 bases. The germline V gene has CDR1 MDHEN and CDR2 SYDVKM.

This rearrangement joins TRBV7-9 to TRBJ2-5; unclear D gene. V lost 10 bases, J lost 5 bases, and 11 bases lay in between. The length of the CDR3 is 11 residues. Per the germline V gene, CDR1 is SEHNR and CDR2 is FQNEAQ (reference sequence). The CDR3 sequence: CANGRAETQYF. CDR3 bases: TGTGCCAATGGACGGGCGGAGACCCAGTACTTC.

This chain links TRBV2 with TRBJ1-3, with TRBD1 as a possible D gene (5 bases). Per germline, CDR1 SNHLY and CDR2 FYNNEI. Trimming cost V 8 bases and J 1 base, with 12 bases left between them. The CDR3 has 14 amino acids. Here the CDR3 DNA reads TGTGCCAGCGGGGGGGACGTATCTGGAAACACCATATATTTT. Translation: CASGGDVSGNTIYF.

The chain joins TRBV18 to TRBJ1-3; weak D call: TRBD1 (6 bases). V lost 2 bases and J lost 2, with 22 bases in between. The germline V gene encodes CDR1 KGHSH and CDR2 LQKENI. This CDR3 has 19 residues. The CDR3 DNA sequence: TGTGCCAGCTCACCATTTACAGGGTTGGCTTCTTCGCCTGGAAACACCATATATTTT. Residues: CASSPFTGLASSPGNTIYF.

V and J are TRBV5-1 and TRBJ1-4; no clear D. CDR3 length: 14 residues. V gave up 4 bases and J gave up 8 bases, with 15 bases separating them. Germline V gene sequence: CDR1 SGHRS, CDR2 YFSETQ. The DNA of the CDR3 is TGCGCCAGCAGCGGCGATTTTGCTGCGGAAAAACTGTTTTTT. Residues: CASSGDFAAEKLFF.

This chain connects TRBV15 to TRBJ1-2; the D gene is possibly TRBD1 (5 bases). The length of the CDR3 is 15 residues. Germline-derived CDR1 and CDR2 are LNHNV and YYDKDF (reference sequence). V lost 3 bases and J 6 bases, leaving 17 bases between the germline ends. The CDR3 region has the DNA TGTGCCACCAGCAGGTTCGGCGCGGGACCCCATGGCTACACCTTC. Its protein is CATSRFGAGPHGYTF.

The chain uses TRBV7-9 and TRBJ1-2; D perhaps matches TRBD1 (5 bases). Germline lookup yields CDR1 SEHNR and CDR2 FQNEAQ (reference sequence). Between the trimmed V and J ends, which lost 3 bases and 2 bases, there was a span of 13 bases. CDR3 length equals 15 residues. The CDR3 spells CASSFLLGDNYGYTF. CDR3 in DNA: TGTGCCAGCAGCTTCCTCTTAGGGGACAACTATGGCTACACCTTC. The full variable domain, completed using reference TRBV7-9 and TRBJ1-2, is DTGVSQNPRHKITKRGQNVTFRCDPISEHNRLYWYRQTLGQGPEFLTYFQNEAQLEKSRLLSDRFSAERPKGSFSTLEIQRTEQGDSAMYLCASSFLLGDNYGYTFGSGTRLTVV.

The gene calls are TRBV29-1 and TRBJ1-2; unclear D gene. The CDR3 totals 15 residues. Trimming shortened V by 6 bases and J by 0 bases, and 17 bases separated the two germline ends. Germline V lookup: CDR1 SQVTM, CDR2 ANQGSEA. The CDR3 bases are TGCAGCGTGATATTAAGCGGGAGATCTAACTATGGCTACACCTTC. It yields the protein CSVILSGRSNYGYTF.

This chain uses TRBV5-1 with TRBJ2-5, with D perhaps TRBD1 (6 bases). The CDR3 consists of 14 residues. Germline CDR1 SGHRS, CDR2 YFSETQ. With 4 bases removed from V and 4 bases from J, the gap between germline ends came to 14 bases. CDR3 sequence: CASSPDRQGETQYF. The CDR3 DNA reads as TGCGCCAGCAGCCCTGACAGGCAAGGAGAGACCCAGTACTTC. Looking up the rest from reference TRBV5-1 and TRBJ2-5 gives the full variable domain: KAGVTQTPRYLIKTRGQQVTLSCSPISGHRSVSWYQQTPGQGLQFLFEYFSETQRNKGNFPGRFSGRQFSNSRSEMNVSTLELGDSALYLCASSPDRQGETQYFGPGTRLLVL.

DNA for the CDR3: TGTGCCAGCAGTTACCGGGACAGGGGGTATGGCTACACCTTC. Residues: CASSYRDRGYGYTF. The rearrangement joins TRBV27 to TRBJ1-2; 11 nucleotides match TRBD1. Per germline, CDR1 MNHEY and CDR2 SMNVEV (reference sequence). The CDR3 extends over 14 amino acids. The V and J ends lost 4 bases and 5 bases, in that order; junction bases with no gene match: 3.

The chain carries TRBV29-1 and TRBJ2-7, with 15 bases fitting TRBD2. CDR3 length: 14 amino acids. The junction had 5 bases not matched to a gene; V was cut back by 6 bases and J by 5 bases. Germline CDR1 and CDR2: SQVTM and ANQGSEA. CDR3 sequence (DNA): TGCAGCGTAAAAGGGACTAGCGGGAGGAACGAGCAGTACTTC. It specifies CSVKGTSGRNEQYF.

The CDR3 reads CSVSLYSGNTIYF. CDR3 nucleotide sequence: TGCAGCGTTAGCCTCTACTCTGGAAACACCATATATTTT. The chain uses TRBV29-1 and TRBJ1-3, with D uncertain. In germline, CDR1 is SQVTM, CDR2 ANQGSEA. This CDR3 has 13 residues. The ends were cut back, 5 bases at V and 0 bases at J, with 8 bases in the middle.

This chain connects TRBV18 to TRBJ2-7; no definite D call. The CDR3 runs 14 residues. V was pared by 2 bases and J by 3 bases, with 11 bases between. Germline CDR1 and CDR2: KGHSH and LQKENI. The CDR3 is CASSPASPVYEQYF. CDR3 nucleotide sequence: TGTGCCAGCTCACCAGCCAGTCCCGTCTACGAGCAGTACTTC.

The rearrangement links TRBV5-1 to TRBJ2-5; D is perhaps TRBD1 or TRBD2 (6 bases each). With the DNA end fitting TRBJ2-7 better, the J assignment may be wrong. Germline V gene lookup returns CDR1 SGHRS and CDR2 YFSETQ. The CDR3 has 14 residues. DNA of the CDR3: TGCGCCAGCCAAAATGAGGGGGGTCCCTACGAGCAGTACTTC. It is translated as CASQNEGGPYEQYF.

With respect to this clone: The same CDR3 is also encoded by other DNA sequences in this sample. The CDR3 is CASSHIRQGTSGNTIYF. CDR3 bases: TGTGCCAGCAGCCACATAAGACAGGGGACCTCTGGAAACACCATATATTTT. V and J are TRBV14 and TRBJ1-3; 8 bases are a match to TRBD1. V lost 3 bases and J lost 0; bases outside the gene matches: 7. Germline assignment: CDR1 SGHDN and CDR2 FVKESK. The CDR3 has 17 amino acids.

The chain employs TRBV5-4 and TRBJ2-2; 8 bases are a match to TRBD2. The CDR3 loop spans 15 amino acids. Germline-derived CDR1 and CDR2 are SGHNT and YYREEE (reference sequence). V trimming: 0 bases; J trimming: 6 bases; junction bases outside the gene matches: 4. CDR3 sequence: CASSLGTSLAGELFF. The DNA for the CDR3 is TGTGCCAGCAGCTTGGGGACTAGCCTCGCCGGGGAGCTGTTTTTT.

The chain couples TRBV6-5 to TRBJ2-5; 7 bases map to TRBD2. Germline assignment: CDR1 MNHEY and CDR2 SVGAGI. The CDR3 totals 14 residues. V shed 5 bases and J 5 bases; nucleotides not matched to a gene: 8. CDR3 DNA sequence: TGTGCCAGCAGTCGCGGGGAGGGCCAGGAGACCCAGTACTTC. Translation gives CASSRGEGQETQYF.

There are a few counts of this clone. The rearrangement links TRBV7-3 to TRBJ2-2; 7 nucleotides agree with TRBD1. Germline V gives CDR1 SGHTA, CDR2 FQGTGA. CDR3 length: 15 amino acids. The J segment lost 1 base and the V segment lost 5 bases, leaving 4 bases of the junction unmatched. The CDR3 DNA follows: TGTGCCAGCAGCCTAAGGACAGGGAACACCGGGGAGCTGTTTTTT. Its translation is CASSLRTGNTGELFF.

V and J are TRBV6-6 and TRBJ1-5, with D perhaps TRBD1 (5 bases). With 6 bases removed from V and 7 bases from J, the gap between germline ends came to 16 bases. The CDR3 is 14 amino acids. Germline CDR1 is MNHNY and CDR2 is SVGAGI (reference sequence). CDR3 region: CASRSTGGAQPQHF. CDR3 DNA: TGTGCCAGCAGATCAACGGGAGGGGCACAGCCCCAGCATTTT.

The rearrangement uses TRBV9 and TRBJ1-2; no clear D gene. Germline V CDR1 and CDR2: SGDLS, YYNGEE. This CDR3 contains 13 residues. Trimming removed 0 bases from V and 8 bases from J, with 11 bases in between. The CDR3 here is CASSVEVNRGYTF. DNA for the CDR3: TGTGCCAGCAGCGTAGAGGTAAACCGGGGCTACACCTTC.

The rearrangement links TRBV25-1 to TRBJ2-7, with 8 positions matching TRBD1. CDR3 length: 14 amino acids. V lost 5 bases to trimming and J lost 3 bases; unmatched junction nucleotides: 6. The germline CDR1 and CDR2 sequences are MGHDK and SYGVNS. The CDR3 region is CASSRTGGIYEQYF. In DNA, the CDR3 is TGTGCCAGCAGTCGTACAGGGGGAATCTACGAGCAGTACTTC.

The J gene is TRBJ2-7, the V gene TRBV11-2; D not certain. CDR3 size: 13 residues. The V and J ends lost 8 bases and 4 bases respectively, with 15 bases between them. The V gene's germline CDR1 is SGHAT and CDR2 FQNNGV. CDR3 sequence (DNA): TGTGCCAGCCGAGAAGACGACGGATACGAGCAGTACTTC. Encoded protein: CASREDDGYEQYF.

The chain carries TRBV14 and TRBJ1-2; D might be TRBD1 (6 bases). V dropped 8 bases and J dropped 13 bases, with 20 bases sitting between them. The germline V gene encodes CDR1 SGHDN and CDR2 FVKESK. This CDR3 comprises 12 residues. In nucleotides, the CDR3 is TGTGCCAGCGCCCAGGGGTCAGGAGCTAGCACCTTC. Its protein is CASAQGSGASTF.

This rearrangement joins TRBV9 to TRBJ1-6; a possible D gene is TRBD1 (5 bases). Germline V gene sequence: CDR1 SGDLS, CDR2 YYNGEE. The V end lost 3 bases, the J end lost 0 bases, and 19 bases lay between the germline ends. The CDR3 has 19 amino acids. CDR3 nucleotides: TGTGCCAGCAGCGAGGGAGTACGGGGGTCGAGCTCCTATAATTCACCCCTCCACTTT. It is translated as CASSEGVRGSSSYNSPLHF.

The rearrangement joins TRBV28 to TRBJ2-7; D is possibly TRBD1 (6 bases). CDR1 MDHEN and CDR2 SYDVKM come from the germline V gene. V lost 5 bases and J lost 2, with 16 bases in between. CDR3 size: 15 residues. The CDR3 sequence is CASSLGATFAYEQYF. CDR3 sequence (DNA): TGTGCCAGCAGTCTGGGGGCCACGTTCGCCTACGAGCAGTACTTC.

The V and J genes are TRBV11-3 and TRBJ2-2; D ambiguous. The CDR3 is 16 amino acids. V lost 1 base and J lost 7, with 16 bases in between. Germline CDR1 reads SGHNT; CDR2 reads YENEEA. The CDR3: CASSLGYTEYGGELFF. Here the CDR3 DNA reads TGTGCCAGCAGCTTAGGATACACAGAGTACGGCGGGGAGCTGTTTTTT.

CDR3 loop: CASSLGSGTSSYNEQFF. For the CDR3, the DNA is TGTGCCAGCAGCTTAGGTAGCGGGACTAGCTCCTACAATGAGCAGTTCTTC. V usage is TRBV7-9 and J usage is TRBJ2-1, with 8 nucleotides matching TRBD2. V was pared by 1 base and J by 0 bases, with 5 bases of the junction left unmatched. CDR1 and CDR2 (germline): SEHNR, FQNEAQ (reference sequence). This CDR3 comprises 17 residues.

A single count supports this clone. The chain has TRBV6-5 and TRBJ2-5, with D perhaps matching TRBD2 (5 bases). This CDR3 region has 14 residues. Germline V CDR1 and CDR2: MNHEY, SVGAGI. The V gene lost 0 bases and the J gene lost 4 bases, with 9 bases spanning the gap. CDR3 DNA: TGTGCCAGCAGTTACTCGAAACGGGGAGAGACCCAGTACTTC. Residues: CASSYSKRGETQYF.